The clone carrying this T cell receptor beta chain was counted only a few times. The data originate from a study of T cell changes during pregnancy in multiple sclerosis. Germline V gene lookup returns CDR1 LGHNA and CDR2 YSLEER. The CDR3 totals 14 residues. V lost 4 bases and J lost 3, with 12 bases in between. The protocol was immunoSEQ multiplex PCR, while the TCRdb copy is restricted to in-frame clones and leaves out a portion. The table lists 80,000 to 100,000 clones, about nine tenths of them singletons. This chain links TRBV4-3 with TRBJ1-1; D unresolved. The origin of this receptor is a female donor in good health, enrolled as a control in a pregnancy study. The starting material was peripheral blood, obtained in the second trimester of pregnancy. CDR3 in amino acids: CASSRGLGYTEAFF. The DNA for the CDR3 is TGCGCCAGCAGCCGCGGACTGGGGTACACTGAAGCTTTCTTT.